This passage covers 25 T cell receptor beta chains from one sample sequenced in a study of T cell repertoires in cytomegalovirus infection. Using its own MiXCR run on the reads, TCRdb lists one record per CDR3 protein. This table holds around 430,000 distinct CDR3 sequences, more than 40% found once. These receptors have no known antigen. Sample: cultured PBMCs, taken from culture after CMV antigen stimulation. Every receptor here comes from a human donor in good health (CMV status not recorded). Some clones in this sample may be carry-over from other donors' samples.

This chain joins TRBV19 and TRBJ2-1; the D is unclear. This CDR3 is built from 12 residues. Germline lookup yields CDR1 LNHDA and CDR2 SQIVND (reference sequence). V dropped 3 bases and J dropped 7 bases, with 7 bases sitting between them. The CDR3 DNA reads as TGTGCCAGTAGTATCGGATGGAATGAGCAGTTCTTC. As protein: CASSIGWNEQFF.

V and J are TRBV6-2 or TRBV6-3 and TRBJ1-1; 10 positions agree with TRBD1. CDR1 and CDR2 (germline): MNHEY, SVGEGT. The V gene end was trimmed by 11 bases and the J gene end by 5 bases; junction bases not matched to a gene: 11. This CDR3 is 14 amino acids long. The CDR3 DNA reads TGTGCCGCATTGAGCGGACAGGGGGGTACTGAAGCTTTCTTT. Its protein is CAALSGQGGTEAFF.

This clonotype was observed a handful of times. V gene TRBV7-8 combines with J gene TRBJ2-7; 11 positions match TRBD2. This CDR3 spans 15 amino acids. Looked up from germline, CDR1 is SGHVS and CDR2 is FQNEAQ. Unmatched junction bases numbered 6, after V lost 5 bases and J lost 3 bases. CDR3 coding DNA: TGTGCCAGCAGCCCGGAACTAGCGGGGGACTACGAGCAGTACTTC. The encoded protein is CASSPELAGDYEQYF.

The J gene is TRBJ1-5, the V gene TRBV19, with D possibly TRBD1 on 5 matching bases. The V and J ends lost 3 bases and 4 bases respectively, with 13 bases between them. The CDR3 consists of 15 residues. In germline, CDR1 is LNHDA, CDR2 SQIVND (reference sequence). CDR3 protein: CASSMAGMGNQPQHF. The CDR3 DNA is TGTGCCAGTAGTATGGCAGGGATGGGGAATCAGCCCCAGCATTTT.

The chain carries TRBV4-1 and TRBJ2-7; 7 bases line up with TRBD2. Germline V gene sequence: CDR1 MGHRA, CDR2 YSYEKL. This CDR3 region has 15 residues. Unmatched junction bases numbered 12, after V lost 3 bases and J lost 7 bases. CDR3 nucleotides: TGCGCCAGCAGCCAGGCCCGGGGGGATTTGAATGAGCAGTACTTC. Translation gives CASSQARGDLNEQYF.

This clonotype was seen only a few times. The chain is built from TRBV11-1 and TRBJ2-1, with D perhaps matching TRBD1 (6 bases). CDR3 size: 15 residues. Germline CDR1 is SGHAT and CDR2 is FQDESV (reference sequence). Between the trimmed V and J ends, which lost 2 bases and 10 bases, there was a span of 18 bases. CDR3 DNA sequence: TGTGCCAGCAGCTTAATGGGACAAACAGCGGACGAGCAGTTCTTC. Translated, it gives CASSLMGQTADEQFF. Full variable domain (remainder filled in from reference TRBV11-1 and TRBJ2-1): EAEVAQSPRYKITEKSQAVAFWCDPISGHATLYWYRQILGQGPELLVQFQDESVVDDSQLPKDRFSAERLKGVDSTLKIQPAELGDSAMYLCASSLMGQTADEQFFGPGTRLTVL.

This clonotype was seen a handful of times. CDR3 coding DNA: TGTGCCAGCAGCTTAGGGGACAGGGGGCCCACAGATACGCAGTATTTT. Protein sequence: CASSLGDRGPTDTQYF. The rearrangement uses TRBV7-8 and TRBJ2-3; 12 bases fit TRBD1. This CDR3 spans 16 amino acids. CDR1 is SGHVS and CDR2 is FQNEAQ in the germline V gene. J was trimmed by 2 bases and V by 1 base; bases with no gene match: 1.

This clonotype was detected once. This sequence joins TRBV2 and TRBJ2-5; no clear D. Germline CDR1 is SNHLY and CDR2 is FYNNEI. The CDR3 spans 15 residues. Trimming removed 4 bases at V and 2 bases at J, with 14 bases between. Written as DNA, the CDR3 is TGTGCCAGCAGTGTCGGTCTACCCATACAAGAGACCCAGTACTTC. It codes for CASSVGLPIQETQYF. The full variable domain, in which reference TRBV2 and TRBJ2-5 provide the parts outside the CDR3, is EPEVTQTPSHQVTQMGQEVILRCVPISNHLYFYWYRQILGQKVEFLVSFYNNEISEKSEIFDDQFSVERPDGSNFTLKIRSTKLEDSAMYFCASSVGLPIQETQYFGPGTRLLVL.

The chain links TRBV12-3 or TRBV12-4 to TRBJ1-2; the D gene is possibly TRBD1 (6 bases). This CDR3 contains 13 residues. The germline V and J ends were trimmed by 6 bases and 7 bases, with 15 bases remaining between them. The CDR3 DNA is TGTGCCAGCAGCAGAGCAGGGGCCCCTGGCTACACCTTC. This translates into CASSRAGAPGYTF.

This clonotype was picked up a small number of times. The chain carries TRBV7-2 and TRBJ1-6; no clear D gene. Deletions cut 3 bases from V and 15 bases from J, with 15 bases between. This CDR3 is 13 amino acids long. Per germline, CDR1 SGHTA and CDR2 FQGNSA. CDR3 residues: CASSLEAGFYLHF. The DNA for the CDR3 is TGTGCCAGCAGCTTGGAGGCGGGGTTCTACCTCCACTTT.

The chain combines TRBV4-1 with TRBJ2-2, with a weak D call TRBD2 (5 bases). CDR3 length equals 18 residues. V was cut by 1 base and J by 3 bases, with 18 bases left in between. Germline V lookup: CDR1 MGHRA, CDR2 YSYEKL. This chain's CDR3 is CASSQVGKGGQDTGELFF. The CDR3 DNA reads TGCGCCAGCAGCCAAGTTGGGAAGGGCGGGCAGGACACCGGGGAGCTGTTTTTT.

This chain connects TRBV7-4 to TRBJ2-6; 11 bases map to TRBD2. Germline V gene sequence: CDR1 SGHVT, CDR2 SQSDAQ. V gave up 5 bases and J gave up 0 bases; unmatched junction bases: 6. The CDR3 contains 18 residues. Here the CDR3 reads CASSQGGLAVSGANVLTF. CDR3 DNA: TGTGCCAGCAGCCAGGGGGGACTAGCGGTCTCTGGGGCCAACGTCCTGACTTTC.

Here the CDR3 DNA reads TGTGCCAGCGGACTGGGGACAGGGGGTAATGAGCAGTTCTTC. This translates into CASGLGTGGNEQFF. V gene TRBV7-2 combines with J gene TRBJ2-1, with 11 bases matching TRBD1. CDR3 length equals 14 residues. CDR1 and CDR2 from the germline V gene are SGHTA and FQGNSA. The ends lost 8 bases at V and 7 bases at J; junction bases unmatched: 7. Combining the CDR3 with reference TRBV7-2 and TRBJ2-1 gives the whole variable domain GAGVSQSPSNKVTEKGKDVELRCDPISGHTALYWYRQSLGQGLEFLIYFQGNSAPDKSGLPSDRFSAERTGGSVSTLTIQRTQQEDSAVYLCASGLGTGGNEQFFGPGTRLTVL.

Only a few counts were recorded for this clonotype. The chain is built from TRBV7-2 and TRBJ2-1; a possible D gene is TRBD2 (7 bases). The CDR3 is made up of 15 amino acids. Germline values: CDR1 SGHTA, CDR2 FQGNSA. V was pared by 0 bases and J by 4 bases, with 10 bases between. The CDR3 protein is CASSLAAGAYNEQFF. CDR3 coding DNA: TGTGCCAGCAGCTTAGCGGCGGGGGCTTACAATGAGCAGTTCTTC. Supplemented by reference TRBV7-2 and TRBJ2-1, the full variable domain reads GAGVSQSPSNKVTEKGKDVELRCDPISGHTALYWYRQSLGQGLEFLIYFQGNSAPDKSGLPSDRFSAERTGGSVSTLTIQRTQQEDSAVYLCASSLAAGAYNEQFFGPGTRLTVL.

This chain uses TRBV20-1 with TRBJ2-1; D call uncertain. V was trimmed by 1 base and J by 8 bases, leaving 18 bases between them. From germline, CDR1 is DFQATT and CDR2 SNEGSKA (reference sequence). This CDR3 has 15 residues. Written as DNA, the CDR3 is TGCAGTGCTAGAGGTCGGACCCCCCTCCGAGATGAGCAGTTCTTC. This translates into CSARGRTPLRDEQFF.

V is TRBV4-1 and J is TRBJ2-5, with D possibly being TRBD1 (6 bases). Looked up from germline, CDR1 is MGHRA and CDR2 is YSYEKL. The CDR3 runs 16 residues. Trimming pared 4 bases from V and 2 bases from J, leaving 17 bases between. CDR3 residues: CASSRENPDSQETQYF. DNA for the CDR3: TGCGCCAGCAGCCGCGAGAATCCGGACAGTCAAGAGACCCAGTACTTC.

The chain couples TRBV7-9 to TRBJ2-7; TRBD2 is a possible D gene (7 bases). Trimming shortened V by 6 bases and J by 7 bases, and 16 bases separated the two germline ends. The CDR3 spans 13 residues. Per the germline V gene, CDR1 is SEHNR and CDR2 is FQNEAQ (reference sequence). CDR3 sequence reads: CASSRGAGQEQYF. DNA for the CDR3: TGTGCCAGCAGTCGGGGGGCAGGCCAAGAGCAGTACTTC.

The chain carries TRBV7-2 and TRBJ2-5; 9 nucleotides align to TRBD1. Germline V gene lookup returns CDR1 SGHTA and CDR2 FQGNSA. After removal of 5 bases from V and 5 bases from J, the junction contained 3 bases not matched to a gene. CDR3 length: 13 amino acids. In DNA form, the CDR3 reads TGTGCCAGCAGCAGGACAGGGGCGGAGACCCAGTACTTC. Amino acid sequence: CASSRTGAETQYF.

CDR3 bases: TGCGCCAGCAGCCGAGCAGCTTCACCCCTCCACTTT. Its translation: CASSRAASPLHF. V gene TRBV4-1 combines with J gene TRBJ1-6, with D unresolved. Germline values: CDR1 MGHRA, CDR2 YSYEKL. V was pared by 4 bases and J by 9 bases, with 7 bases between. The CDR3 covers 12 residues.

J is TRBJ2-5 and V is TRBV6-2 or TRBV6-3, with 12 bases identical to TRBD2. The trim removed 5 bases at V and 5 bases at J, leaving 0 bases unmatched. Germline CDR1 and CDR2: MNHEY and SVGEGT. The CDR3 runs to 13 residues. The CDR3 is CASSTSGRETQYF. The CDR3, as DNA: TGTGCCAGCAGTACTAGCGGGAGGGAGACCCAGTACTTC.

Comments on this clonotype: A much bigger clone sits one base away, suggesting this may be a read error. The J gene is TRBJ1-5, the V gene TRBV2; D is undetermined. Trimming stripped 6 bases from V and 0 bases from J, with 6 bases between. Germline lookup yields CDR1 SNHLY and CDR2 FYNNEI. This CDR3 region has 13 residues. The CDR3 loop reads CASRANSNQPQHF. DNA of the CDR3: TGTGCCAGCAGAGCGAATAGCAATCAGCCCCAGCATTTT.

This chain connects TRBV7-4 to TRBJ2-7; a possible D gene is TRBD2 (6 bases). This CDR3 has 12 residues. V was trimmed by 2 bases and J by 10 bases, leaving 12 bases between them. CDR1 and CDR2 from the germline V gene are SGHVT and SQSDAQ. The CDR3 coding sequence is TGTGCCAGCAGCTTATTCGAGGCGGGACAGTACTTC. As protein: CASSLFEAGQYF.

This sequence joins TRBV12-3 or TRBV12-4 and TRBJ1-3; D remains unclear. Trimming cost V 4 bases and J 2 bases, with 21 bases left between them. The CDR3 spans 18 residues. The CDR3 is CASSSRSLGGAAGNTIYF. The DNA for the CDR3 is TGTGCCAGCAGTTCTCGGTCACTCGGAGGAGCGGCTGGAAACACCATATATTTT.

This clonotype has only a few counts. Here the CDR3 DNA reads TGTGCCAGCAGTCCTCAACTGGTGGCGGGAAACACCATATATTTT. Translation: CASSPQLVAGNTIYF. The rearrangement joins TRBV12-3 or TRBV12-4 to TRBJ1-3; D unclear. The CDR3 is 15 residues long. Trimming shortened V by 5 bases and J by 4 bases, and 15 bases separated the two germline ends.

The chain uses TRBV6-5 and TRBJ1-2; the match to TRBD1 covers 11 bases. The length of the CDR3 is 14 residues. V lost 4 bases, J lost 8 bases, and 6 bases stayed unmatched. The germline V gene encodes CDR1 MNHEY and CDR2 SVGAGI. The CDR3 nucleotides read TGTGCCAGCAGTTCGTTGGGACAGGGGGACGGCTACACCTTC. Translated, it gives CASSSLGQGDGYTF.